A single sample is the source of the 24 T cell receptor beta chains below, sequenced in a study of T cell repertoires in cytomegalovirus infection. TCRdb processed the reads anew with MiXCR; each CDR3 protein has one entry. The sample lists 550,000 to 850,000 distinct CDR3 sequences; around a third were seen once. Their antigen targets remain unknown. Source: cultured PBMCs, taken from culture after CMV antigen stimulation. These receptors all come from a human donor in good health (CMV status not recorded). Some clones in this sample may be carry-over from other donors' samples.

This clonotype turned up a few times. V gene TRBV4-3 combines with J gene TRBJ2-7; TRBD2 agrees at 9 bases. The CDR3 consists of 15 residues. In germline, CDR1 is LGHNA, CDR2 YSLEER. With 3 bases clipped from V and 1 base from J, the junction kept 4 bases outside the gene matches. CDR3 bases: TGCGCCAGCAGCCATCGACTAGCGGATTCCTACGAGCAGTACTTC. It encodes CASSHRLADSYEQYF.

This chain uses TRBV18 with TRBJ2-7; the match to TRBD1 covers 7 bases. CDR3 length: 14 residues. J was trimmed by 5 bases and V by 3 bases; bases with no gene match: 7. Germline CDR1 and CDR2: KGHSH and LQKENI. DNA of the CDR3: TGTGCCAGCTCACCCACGACAGGGATCGACGAGCAGTACTTC. It encodes CASSPTTGIDEQYF.

V gene TRBV2 combines with J gene TRBJ2-5; maybe TRBD2 (6 bases). V lost 3 bases, J lost 5 bases, and 10 bases lay in between. In germline, CDR1 is SNHLY, CDR2 FYNNEI. The CDR3 has 13 residues. The CDR3 bases are TGTGCCAGCAGTGAGGAGGGGCTGGAGACCCAGTACTTC. Translation gives CASSEEGLETQYF. Combining the CDR3 with reference TRBV2 and TRBJ2-5 gives the whole variable domain EPEVTQTPSHQVTQMGQEVILRCVPISNHLYFYWYRQILGQKVEFLVSFYNNEISEKSEIFDDQFSVERPDGSNFTLKIRSTKLEDSAMYFCASSEEGLETQYFGPGTRLLVL.

This clonotype was detected a few times. The chain carries TRBV14 and TRBJ1-4, with unresolved D. This CDR3 has 16 amino acids. Per the germline V gene, CDR1 is SGHDN and CDR2 is FVKESK. Trimming cost V 4 bases and J 0 bases, with 12 bases left between them. The CDR3 nucleotides are TGTGCCAGCAGCCCAATGCAAGGTGCAACTAATGAAAAACTGTTTTTT. This translates into CASSPMQGATNEKLFF.

CDR3 bases: TGTGCCACCACCCCGGGACTAGCGGGAGGTGGGCAGTTCTTC. It codes for CATTPGLAGGGQFF. The chain carries TRBV15 and TRBJ2-1, with 15 bases fitting TRBD2. Germline V gives CDR1 LNHNV, CDR2 YYDKDF (reference sequence). CDR3 length: 14 residues. The trim removed 7 bases at V and 12 bases at J, leaving 7 bases unmatched.

The V call is TRBV27, the J call TRBJ1-2, with D perhaps TRBD1 (5 bases). The CDR3 runs 14 residues. Germline V CDR1 and CDR2: MNHEY, SMNVEV (reference sequence). V was trimmed by 3 bases and J by 6 bases, leaving 14 bases between them. As DNA, the CDR3 is TGTGCCAGCAGTTTGGGGGGGGTGCGGGATGGCTACACCTTC. Translation: CASSLGGVRDGYTF.

The gene calls are TRBV7-9 and TRBJ2-7; 9 bases match TRBD2. The length of the CDR3 is 14 residues. Per the germline V gene, CDR1 is SEHNR and CDR2 is FQNEAQ (reference sequence). V shed 5 bases, J shed 2 bases, and the junction held 4 bases outside the gene matches. Here the CDR3 reads CASSPREGTYEQYF. The DNA of the CDR3 is TGTGCCAGCAGCCCGCGGGAGGGGACCTACGAGCAGTACTTC.

This clonotype was counted only a few times. This chain uses TRBV12-3 or TRBV12-4 with TRBJ1-3, with no clear D. The CDR3 contains 12 residues. Trimming pared 7 bases from V and 1 base from J, leaving 5 bases between. The CDR3 DNA reads as TGTGCCAGCACGGGGTCTGGAAACACCATATATTTT. This translates into CASTGSGNTIYF.

This clonotype showed up many times. This chain uses TRBV7-2 with TRBJ1-5; 7 bases are a match to TRBD1. Germline CDR1 and CDR2: SGHTA and FQGNSA. V lost 5 bases to trimming and J lost 2 bases; unmatched junction nucleotides: 3. The CDR3 consists of 14 residues. This chain's CDR3 is CASSKDRGNQPQHF. CDR3 nucleotides: TGTGCCAGCAGCAAAGACAGGGGCAATCAGCCCCAGCATTTT.

This clonotype was counted a few times. This chain links TRBV7-2 with TRBJ1-2, with D possibly being TRBD1 (6 bases). Trimming cost V 3 bases and J 7 bases, with 15 bases left between them. The CDR3 spans 14 residues. The germline CDR1 and CDR2 sequences are SGHTA and FQGNSA. The CDR3 bases are TGTGCCAGCAGCTTCGATGACAGGCGGAGTGGCTACACCTTC. Translating gives CASSFDDRRSGYTF.

This clonotype was seen a few times. The rearrangement uses TRBV20-1 and TRBJ2-3, with D hard to call. The CDR3 sequence is 12 residues long. The germline V gene has CDR1 DFQATT and CDR2 SNEGSKA (reference sequence). The V end was cut by 6 bases, the J end by 3 bases, with 10 bases between. CDR3 in DNA: TGCAGTGCACTGGAGAGGACAGATACGCAGTATTTT. It is translated as CSALERTDTQYF.

The chain is built from TRBV6-5 and TRBJ2-3, with 7 nucleotides matching TRBD1. J gave up 4 bases and V 5 bases, and 6 bases lay outside the gene matches. Germline V lookup: CDR1 MNHEY, CDR2 SVGAGI. This CDR3 comprises 14 residues. CDR3 nucleotide sequence: TGTGCCAGCAGTAGCAGAGGGGGCCCAGATACGCAGTATTTT. Translating it yields CASSSRGGPDTQYF.

The chain links TRBV5-1 to TRBJ2-1; D is perhaps TRBD2 (5 bases). V lost 2 bases to trimming and J lost 1 base, with 10 bases between them. The CDR3 is 15 residues long. Germline V gives CDR1 SGHRS, CDR2 YFSETQ. CDR3 loop: CASSFQRSSYNEQFF. The CDR3 coding sequence is TGCGCCAGCAGCTTCCAGCGGAGTTCCTACAATGAGCAGTTCTTC. The full variable domain, with the rest looked up from reference TRBV5-1 and TRBJ2-1, is KAGVTQTPRYLIKTRGQQVTLSCSPISGHRSVSWYQQTPGQGLQFLFEYFSETQRNKGNFPGRFSGRQFSNSRSEMNVSTLELGDSALYLCASSFQRSSYNEQFFGPGTRLTVL.

This clonotype was counted ten times or more. The V gene is TRBV7-2, the J gene TRBJ2-3; TRBD2 matches at 13 bases. V dropped 5 bases and J dropped 3; count of bases not matched to a gene: 5. Germline CDR1 SGHTA, CDR2 FQGNSA. The CDR3 extends over 16 amino acids. The CDR3 spells CASSPRTSGRTDTQYF. In DNA, the CDR3 is TGTGCCAGCAGCCCACGGACTAGCGGGAGAACAGATACGCAGTATTTT.

The chain uses TRBV20-1 and TRBJ2-4, with D unresolved. V lost 3 bases to trimming and J lost 0 bases, with 12 bases between them. From germline, CDR1 is DFQATT and CDR2 SNEGSKA (reference sequence). CDR3 length equals 15 residues. CDR3 sequence: CSARLAVGAKNIQYF. DNA for the CDR3: TGCAGTGCTAGGTTGGCCGTTGGAGCCAAAAACATTCAGTACTTC.

This clonotype was seen only a few times. The chain combines TRBV19 with TRBJ2-1, with a weak D call TRBD2 (7 bases). There are 18 residues in the CDR3. The germline V gene encodes CDR1 LNHDA and CDR2 SQIVND (reference sequence). V was shortened by 8 bases and J by 0 bases, with 23 bases between the two germline ends. The CDR3 nucleotides are TGTGCCAGTGCCCGGGGGCGAAGGGAGGGGAGCTCCTACAATGAGCAGTTCTTC. Its translation: CASARGRREGSSYNEQFF.

The CDR3 reads CASSELGLGASEAFF. In nucleotides, the CDR3 is TGTGCCAGCAGTGAACTGGGCTTGGGGGCGTCTGAAGCTTTCTTT. The chain combines TRBV2 with TRBJ1-1, with TRBD1 as a possible D gene (6 bases). This CDR3 has 15 amino acids. Germline V gives CDR1 SNHLY, CDR2 FYNNEI. V lost 2 bases and J lost 6, with 16 bases in between. Supplemented by reference TRBV2 and TRBJ1-1, the full variable domain reads EPEVTQTPSHQVTQMGQEVILRCVPISNHLYFYWYRQILGQKVEFLVSFYNNEISEKSEIFDDQFSVERPDGSNFTLKIRSTKLEDSAMYFCASSELGLGASEAFFGQGTRLTVV.

This clonotype was seen a handful of times. The gene calls are TRBV11-1 and TRBJ1-5; D not certain. This CDR3 has 15 residues. V was shortened by 4 bases and J by 7 bases, with 17 bases between the two germline ends. The germline V gene has CDR1 SGHAT and CDR2 FQDESV (reference sequence). CDR3 DNA: TGTGCCAGCAGCTCCCCTTTGGGCCGAGGGCAGCCCCAGCATTTT. This gives the protein CASSSPLGRGQPQHF.

This sequence joins TRBV7-9 and TRBJ2-2, with D unresolved. The CDR3 extends over 14 amino acids. The germline V and J ends were trimmed by 2 bases and 6 bases, with 10 bases remaining between them. Germline V CDR1 and CDR2: SEHNR, FQNEAQ (reference sequence). For the CDR3, the DNA is TGTGCCAGCAGCTTACCTTCGGCGGCCGGGGAGCTGTTTTTT. It specifies CASSLPSAAGELFF.

The chain couples TRBV7-8 to TRBJ2-5; the D gene could be TRBD1 or TRBD2 (6 bases each). The V end lost 1 base, the J end lost 2 bases, and 11 bases lay between the germline ends. The germline V gene encodes CDR1 SGHVS and CDR2 FQNEAQ. The CDR3 loop spans 15 amino acids. The CDR3 DNA follows: TGTGCCAGCAGCTTAGTTTGGGGGGCTCAAGAGACCCAGTACTTC. Translation: CASSLVWGAQETQYF.

The CDR3 nucleotides read TGTGCCAGCAGCCCGGGAGGGGCGAGGGCTTTCTTT. As protein: CASSPGGARAFF. V is TRBV11-2 and J is TRBJ1-1, with D perhaps matching TRBD1 (5 bases). The CDR3 sequence is 12 residues long. V gave up 5 bases and J gave up 11 bases, with 15 bases separating them. The V gene's germline CDR1 is SGHAT and CDR2 FQNNGV.

In its sample, this clonotype was seen a few times. J is TRBJ1-5 and V is TRBV24-1, with TRBD1 as a possible D gene (5 bases). The germline V gene has CDR1 KGHDR and CDR2 SFDVKD. The germline V and J ends were trimmed by 4 bases and 0 bases, with 9 bases remaining between them. There are 15 residues in the CDR3. The CDR3 sequence is CATSDRRGSNQPQHF. CDR3 DNA sequence: TGTGCCACCAGTGACAGAAGGGGTAGCAATCAGCCCCAGCATTTT.

This chain's CDR3 is CASSFGERETQYF. The CDR3 coding sequence is TGTGCCAGCAGCTTCGGGGAAAGAGAGACCCAGTACTTC. The J gene is TRBJ2-5, the V gene TRBV7-8; the D gene is possibly TRBD2 (5 bases). Germline CDR1 is SGHVS and CDR2 is FQNEAQ. CDR3 length: 13 amino acids. Trimming stripped 3 bases from V and 4 bases from J, with 9 bases between.

The table lists this clonotype with many counts. This chain links TRBV7-2 with TRBJ1-3; possible D gene TRBD1, 5 bases. Germline-derived CDR1 and CDR2 are SGHTA and FQGNSA. The V gene lost 2 bases and the J gene lost 0 bases, with 8 bases spanning the gap. The CDR3 loop spans 15 amino acids. CDR3 DNA sequence: TGTGCCAGCAGCTTACAGGGAAGCTCTGGAAACACCATATATTTT. It translates to CASSLQGSSGNTIYF. Using reference TRBV7-2 and TRBJ1-3 for the parts outside the CDR3, the full variable domain is GAGVSQSPSNKVTEKGKDVELRCDPISGHTALYWYRQSLGQGLEFLIYFQGNSAPDKSGLPSDRFSAERTGGSVSTLTIQRTQQEDSAVYLCASSLQGSSGNTIYFGEGSWLTVV.